This T cell receptor (beta chain) emerged from a study of Graves' ophthalmopathy and Graves' hyperthyroidism. Study-level background: There was a collection of peripheral blood at initial diagnosis, before any treatment. Study-wide points: The model forecast ophthalmopathy progression, reaching over 70% sensitivity and approximately 79% specificity. Detection in blood was also observed for most expanded thyroid clonotypes above 0.001 frequency.

This clonotype was counted at least ten times. As yet, its antigen is unknown. RNA transcripts were the source from which TCR beta CDR3 regions were amplified. RT-PCR was first run with HTBI primers, then multiplex PCR in a second round. MiXCR, run by TCRdb on the multiplex PCR reads, gives a single entry per CDR3 protein. This table has a few hundred thousand distinct CDR3 sequences, roughly 15% appearing once. This TCR came from an adult woman with stable Graves' hyperthyroidism. The specimen was peripheral blood.

CDR3 nucleotides: TGCAGTGCTCAACCACGGGACAGGAACACTGAAGCTTTCTTT. Protein product: CSAQPRDRNTEAFF. The chain combines TRBV20-1 with TRBJ1-1; the match to TRBD1 covers 7 bases. Looked up from germline, CDR1 is DFQATT and CDR2 is SNEGSKA (reference sequence). With 5 bases clipped from V and 1 base from J, the junction kept 7 bases outside the gene matches. CDR3 size: 14 residues.